Listed below are T cell receptor beta chains from one sample, sequenced in a study of blood T cell repertoires in COVID-19. Libraries were prepared by immunoSEQ multiplex PCR; TCRdb keeps only in-frame clonotypes and omits some of them. Of 200,000 to 250,000 clones listed, about 84% are singletons. Sequencing used peripheral blood. Source of these receptors: a human donor in a cohort sampled during active COVID-19. Both conserved end residues are part of each CDR3. The D gene is left open where the match is weak. Not every row has a clone size; where given, it reads once, few, many or a size class.

clone_size: NA; v_call: TRBV19; j_call: TRBJ1-5; d_call: TRBD1; cdr3_nt: TGTGCCAGTAGTCCTCGGACAGGGTGGGCGAATCAGCCCCAGCATTTT; cdr3_aa: CASSPRTGWANQPQHF
clone_size: NA; v_call: TRBV7-2; j_call: TRBJ2-3; d_call: NA; cdr3_nt: TGTGCCAGCAGCTTAGGGGGGGAAGATACGCAGTATTTT; cdr3_aa: CASSLGGEDTQYF
clone_size: once; v_call: TRBV14; j_call: TRBJ1-2; d_call: NA; cdr3_nt: TGTGCCAGCAGCCCCTTAGATTTTAACTATGGCTACACCTTC; cdr3_aa: CASSPLDFNYGYTF
clone_size: NA; v_call: TRBV2; j_call: TRBJ1-5; d_call: NA; cdr3_nt: TGTGCCAGCAGTGTACGGGGTGGCAATCAGCCCCAGCATTTT; cdr3_aa: CASSVRGGNQPQHF
clone_size: NA; v_call: TRBV28; j_call: TRBJ1-5; d_call: TRBD1; cdr3_nt: TGTGCCAGCAGTTCAAGCCCTGCGTGGGCCGAGGGGGCGAATCAGCCCCAGCATTTT; cdr3_aa: CASSSSPAWAEGANQPQHF
clone_size: NA; v_call: TRBV2; j_call: TRBJ1-1; d_call: NA; cdr3_nt: TGTGCCAGCAGACTAATTAAACGTGAAGCTTTCTTT; cdr3_aa: CASRLIKREAFF
clone_size: NA; v_call: TRBV9; j_call: TRBJ2-5; d_call: NA; cdr3_nt: TGTGCCAGCAGCGAGCAGACCCAGTACTTC; cdr3_aa: CASSEQTQYF
clone_size: NA; v_call: TRBV28; j_call: TRBJ1-4; d_call: NA; cdr3_nt: TGTGCCAGTACTTCCGGGAGGGGCCTAGATGAAAAACTGTTTTTT; cdr3_aa: CASTSGRGLDEKLFF
clone_size: once; v_call: TRBV19; j_call: TRBJ2-5; d_call: NA; cdr3_nt: TGTGCCAGTAGTATTATTCATGTACTTCGGGGGGCCGACCAAGAGACCCAGTACTTC; cdr3_aa: CASSIIHVLRGADQETQYF
clone_size: NA; v_call: TRBV2; j_call: TRBJ1-2; d_call: TRBD1; cdr3_nt: TGTGCCAGCAGGTTGGGACAGGGGCTTGGCTACACCTTC; cdr3_aa: CASRLGQGLGYTF
clone_size: NA; v_call: TRBV5-6; j_call: TRBJ2-7; d_call: NA; cdr3_nt: TGTGCCAGCCTCAGGGCAGATATTGGCGAGCAGTACTTC; cdr3_aa: CASLRADIGEQYF
clone_size: few; v_call: TRBV19; j_call: TRBJ1-3; d_call: NA; cdr3_nt: TGTGCCAGTAGTCGTCGGTGGGAGGCGAGCTCTGGAAACACCATATATTTT; cdr3_aa: CASSRRWEASSGNTIYF
clone_size: NA; v_call: TRBV5-5; j_call: TRBJ2-1; d_call: TRBD2; cdr3_nt: TGTGCCAGCAGCTTGGAGGGACTAGCGGGGAGATACAATGAGCAGTTCTTC; cdr3_aa: CASSLEGLAGRYNEQFF
clone_size: NA; v_call: TRBV7-9; j_call: TRBJ1-2; d_call: NA; cdr3_nt: TGTGCCAGCAGCTTATCAGGAACGGGAGGCTACACCTTC; cdr3_aa: CASSLSGTGGYTF
clone_size: NA; v_call: TRBV28; j_call: TRBJ1-2; d_call: NA; cdr3_nt: TGTGCCAGCAGTGCAACAAACTATGGCTACACCTTC; cdr3_aa: CASSATNYGYTF
clone_size: NA; v_call: TRBV28; j_call: TRBJ1-5; d_call: NA; cdr3_nt: TGTGCCAGCAGTCAGCCCGACGGGGGTTTTCAGCCCCAGCATTTT; cdr3_aa: CASSQPDGGFQPQHF
clone_size: NA; v_call: TRBV7-8; j_call: TRBJ1-1; d_call: NA; cdr3_nt: TGTGCCAGCAGCTTAGCCTCCGGGGGAGCTTTCTTT; cdr3_aa: CASSLASGGAFF
clone_size: many; v_call: TRBV11-2; j_call: TRBJ2-2; d_call: TRBD2; cdr3_nt: TGTGCCAGCAGCCGCCGACTAGCGGGAGGGACCGGGGAGCTGTTTTTT; cdr3_aa: CASSRRLAGGTGELFF
clone_size: NA; v_call: TRBV30; j_call: TRBJ2-1; d_call: NA; cdr3_nt: TGTGCCTGGACCACGGACAGTTTTACCTACAATGAGCAGTTCTTC; cdr3_aa: CAWTTDSFTYNEQFF
clone_size: NA; v_call: TRBV5-4; j_call: TRBJ2-1; d_call: TRBD2; cdr3_nt: TGTGCCAGCAGCTTGGCGCTAGCGGGAGCCAGTGAGCAGTTCTTC; cdr3_aa: CASSLALAGASEQFF
clone_size: NA; v_call: TRBV24-1; j_call: TRBJ1-2; d_call: TRBD1; cdr3_nt: TGTGCCACCAGTCAGGGGGGCAATGGCTACACCTTC; cdr3_aa: CATSQGGNGYTF
clone_size: NA; v_call: TRBV4-1; j_call: TRBJ2-6; d_call: TRBD1; cdr3_nt: TGCGCCAGCAGCCAAAAACAGGGGGCGACCTCTGGGGCCAACGTCCTGACTTTC; cdr3_aa: CASSQKQGATSGANVLTF
clone_size: NA; v_call: TRBV18; j_call: TRBJ1-1; d_call: TRBD1; cdr3_nt: TGTGCCAGCTCACATGAGGGGGCGGTGAACACTGAAGCTTTCTTT; cdr3_aa: CASSHEGAVNTEAFF
clone_size: NA; v_call: TRBV19; j_call: TRBJ1-4; d_call: TRBD1; cdr3_nt: TGTGCCAGTAGTACAGGACAGGCAACTAATGAAAAACTGTTTTTT; cdr3_aa: CASSTGQATNEKLFF
clone_size: NA; v_call: TRBV5-8; j_call: TRBJ1-4; d_call: TRBD1; cdr3_nt: TGTGCCAGCCCGAATTTTGACAGGGGAGAAAAACTGTTTTTT; cdr3_aa: CASPNFDRGEKLFF
clone_size: NA; v_call: TRBV3-1/TRBV3-2; j_call: TRBJ1-1; d_call: NA; cdr3_nt: TGTGCCAGCAGCCCGGGGGGACATGAAAACACTGAAGCTTTCTTT; cdr3_aa: CASSPGGHENTEAFF
clone_size: NA; v_call: TRBV7-3; j_call: TRBJ1-1; d_call: TRBD1; cdr3_nt: TGTGCCAGCAGCTTAACGGCAGGGGGAAACACTGAAGCTTTCTTT; cdr3_aa: CASSLTAGGNTEAFF
clone_size: NA; v_call: TRBV7-9; j_call: TRBJ2-3; d_call: TRBD2; cdr3_nt: TGTGCCAGCAGCTTGAGCGGGGTAGATACGCAGTATTTT; cdr3_aa: CASSLSGVDTQYF
clone_size: NA; v_call: TRBV24-1; j_call: TRBJ1-2; d_call: NA; cdr3_nt: TGTGCCACCAGTGATTCTGTTCGGGGGTCGCAAGGCTACACCTTC; cdr3_aa: CATSDSVRGSQGYTF
clone_size: few; v_call: TRBV5-4; j_call: TRBJ2-1; d_call: NA; cdr3_nt: TGTGCCAGCAGCTTGGACTCTACTAGGGCACGTGAGCAGTTCTTC; cdr3_aa: CASSLDSTRAREQFF
clone_size: NA; v_call: TRBV5-4; j_call: TRBJ1-2; d_call: TRBD1; cdr3_nt: TGTGCCAGCAGCTTGGGAGGGGGCGCAGACTATGGCTACACCTTC; cdr3_aa: CASSLGGGADYGYTF
clone_size: NA; v_call: TRBV2; j_call: TRBJ2-7; d_call: NA; cdr3_nt: TGTGCCAGCGATGCCGACAGGTCCTACGAGCAGTACTTC; cdr3_aa: CASDADRSYEQYF
clone_size: NA; v_call: TRBV7-8; j_call: TRBJ2-1; d_call: TRBD2; cdr3_nt: TGTGCCAGCAGCCGACCGGGGGGGAATGAGCAGTTCTTC; cdr3_aa: CASSRPGGNEQFF
clone_size: NA; v_call: TRBV5-4; j_call: TRBJ2-5; d_call: TRBD2; cdr3_nt: TGTGCCAGCAGTCAACTAGCGGGAGGAATGGAGACCCAGTACTTC; cdr3_aa: CASSQLAGGMETQYF
clone_size: NA; v_call: TRBV5-1; j_call: TRBJ1-5; d_call: NA; cdr3_nt: TGCGCCAGCAGCATAGCGGGTCCCCAGCCCCAGCATTTT; cdr3_aa: CASSIAGPQPQHF
clone_size: NA; v_call: TRBV5-6; j_call: TRBJ1-4; d_call: TRBD1; cdr3_nt: TGTGCCAGCAGCTCTAATACAGGGGGAAGGGGTGATAAACTGTTTTTT; cdr3_aa: CASSSNTGGRGDKLFF
clone_size: NA; v_call: TRBV29-1; j_call: TRBJ1-1; d_call: TRBD1; cdr3_nt: TGCAGCGCCGGAACAGGGGAATGGGGAGCTTTCTTT; cdr3_aa: CSAGTGEWGAFF
clone_size: NA; v_call: TRBV7-2; j_call: TRBJ1-1; d_call: NA; cdr3_nt: TGTGCCAGCAGCTCACTTCAGAACACTGAAGCTTTCTTT; cdr3_aa: CASSSLQNTEAFF
clone_size: NA; v_call: TRBV6-5; j_call: TRBJ2-7; d_call: NA; cdr3_nt: TGTCTTTCCGGGTCCACCTACGAGCAGTACTTC; cdr3_aa: CLSGSTYEQYF
clone_size: NA; v_call: TRBV9; j_call: TRBJ2-3; d_call: NA; cdr3_nt: TGTGCCAGCAGCCTAGGGGGACTACTCACAGATACGCAGTATTTT; cdr3_aa: CASSLGGLLTDTQYF
clone_size: NA; v_call: TRBV7-7; j_call: TRBJ1-4; d_call: NA; cdr3_nt: TGTGCTAGCAGCTTAGCCCTTGGGGGGGGTGAAAAACTGTTTTTT; cdr3_aa: CASSLALGGGEKLFF
clone_size: NA; v_call: TRBV7-2; j_call: TRBJ2-7; d_call: NA; cdr3_nt: TGTGCCAGCAGCCCCGGGACTGTCGAGCAGTACTTC; cdr3_aa: CASSPGTVEQYF
clone_size: few; v_call: TRBV3-1/TRBV3-2; j_call: TRBJ1-3; d_call: NA; cdr3_nt: TGTGCCAGCAGCCAAGGGAGGCGGGTTGCTGGAAACACCATATATTTT; cdr3_aa: CASSQGRRVAGNTIYF
clone_size: once; v_call: TRBV19; j_call: TRBJ2-7; d_call: TRBD1; cdr3_nt: TGTGCCAGTAGCCGGGGACAGGAAAGGGAGCAGTACTTC; cdr3_aa: CASSRGQEREQYF
clone_size: NA; v_call: TRBV5-4; j_call: TRBJ1-2; d_call: NA; cdr3_nt: TGTGCCAGCAGCTTGGATGGGGGGTCCTATGGCTACACCTTC; cdr3_aa: CASSLDGGSYGYTF
clone_size: NA; v_call: TRBV12-3/TRBV12-4; j_call: TRBJ2-7; d_call: NA; cdr3_nt: TGTGCCAGCAGTTTCATCACCGGAGGCGAGCAGTACTTC; cdr3_aa: CASSFITGGEQYF
clone_size: NA; v_call: TRBV30; j_call: TRBJ1-5; d_call: TRBD1; cdr3_nt: TGTGCCTGGAGTGTGGACAGGGGAAATCAGCCCCAGCATTTT; cdr3_aa: CAWSVDRGNQPQHF
clone_size: NA; v_call: TRBV4-1; j_call: TRBJ2-7; d_call: NA; cdr3_nt: TGCGCCAGCAGCCAAGGCCCAGGGTGGTACGAGCAGTACTTC; cdr3_aa: CASSQGPGWYEQYF
clone_size: once; v_call: TRBV9; j_call: TRBJ2-1; d_call: TRBD1; cdr3_nt: TGTGCCAGCAGCGTGGGACAGGGGGCTTACAATGAGCAGTTCTTC; cdr3_aa: CASSVGQGAYNEQFF
clone_size: NA; v_call: TRBV19; j_call: TRBJ2-5; d_call: TRBD2; cdr3_nt: TGTGCCAGTAGTCCAGGGACTAGCGGGGGGGCCTCCCAGTACTTC; cdr3_aa: CASSPGTSGGASQYF
clone_size: NA; v_call: TRBV28; j_call: TRBJ2-7; d_call: TRBD1; cdr3_nt: TGTGCCAGCAGCTCGGCGACAGGGTTCTACGAGCAGTACTTC; cdr3_aa: CASSSATGFYEQYF
clone_size: NA; v_call: TRBV7-6; j_call: TRBJ1-1; d_call: TRBD1; cdr3_nt: TGTGCCAGCAGCGGACAGGGTCCGGGCACTGAAGCTTTCTTT; cdr3_aa: CASSGQGPGTEAFF
clone_size: NA; v_call: TRBV6-5; j_call: TRBJ1-2; d_call: TRBD1; cdr3_nt: TGTGCCAGCCCTGGGACAGGGGGCTACTATGGCTACACCTTC; cdr3_aa: CASPGTGGYYGYTF